This TCR beta chain appears in the sequencing data of a study of blood T cell repertoires in COVID-19. Study background: Samples of COVID-19 (acute and convalescent) were obtained from the United States, Italy and Spain. In each case, the material was cDNA or gDNA derived from T cells, B-cell-depleted T cells, or PBMCs.

This table comes from immunoSEQ multiplex PCR, and its TCRdb copy is limited to in-frame clones, with some not included. The sample lists 150,000 or so clones; 80% were seen once. Per germline, CDR1 SNHLY and CDR2 FYNNEI. V lost 4 bases to trimming and J lost 5 bases, with 15 bases between them. The CDR3 totals 15 residues. V and J are TRBV2 and TRBJ1-5, with unresolved D. Sequencing input: peripheral blood. This clonotype was obtained from a man aged 55 to 69 with acute or convalescent COVID-19. The CDR3 is CASSVSIAAHQPQHF. DNA of the CDR3: TGTGCCAGCAGTGTATCTATTGCCGCCCATCAGCCCCAGCATTTT.